The TCR beta chain under discussion was sequenced for a study of T cells in Graves' hyperthyroidism and ophthalmopathy. Study findings and constraints: Most thyroid clonotypes expanded above 0.001 appeared in blood too. Ophthalmopathy was separated from stable hyperthyroidism by a 13 V-J model. The model predicted ophthalmopathy a median approximately 6.3 months before onset.

The source material, RNA transcripts, was used to amplify TCR beta CDR3 regions. A first-round RT-PCR of the TCR CDR3 used the HTBI primer set. TCRdb called the multiplex PCR reads again in MiXCR, with one record for every CDR3 protein. The table shows hundreds of thousands of distinct CDR3 sequences, with around 22% occurring only once. The germline gives CDR1 PRHDT, CDR2 FYEKMQ (reference sequence). The CDR3 covers 14 residues. Trimming stripped 11 bases from V and 3 bases from J, with 19 bases between. As to this clonotype: What it binds is not known.

Material for sequencing was blood. The clonotype comes from a man aged 25-45 years with Graves' ophthalmopathy. The genes are TRBV13 and TRBJ2-5, with D tentatively TRBD2 (6 bases). The CDR3, as DNA: TGTGCCTCCAAGGGTAGCGGAAGGGAAGAGACCCAGTACTTC. Translated: CASKGSGREETQYF.